This T cell receptor (beta chain) was captured in a study of T cells in localized non-small cell lung cancer. Sequencing used immunoSEQ multiplex PCR; TCRdb keeps in-frame clones, though not all of them. Counted here are over 65,000 clones, roughly 83% occurring once; the ten biggest clones make up under 1.5%. This CDR3 comprises 15 residues. V gave up 2 bases and J gave up 3 bases; unmatched junction bases: 2. Germline V lookup: CDR1 MNHNY, CDR2 SVGAGI (reference sequence). V usage is TRBV6-6 and J usage is TRBJ1-5; 9 bases fit TRBD1. The material was peripheral blood, obtained before any cancer treatment. This clonotype was obtained from a female donor at least 60 years old with stage I lung adenocarcinoma. The CDR3 is CASSYRQGDNQPQHF. Written as DNA, the CDR3 is TGTGCCAGCAGTTACCGACAGGGGGACAATCAGCCCCAGCATTTT.